This TCR beta chain was retrieved from a study of cytomegalovirus exposure and HLA in healthy donors. Overall study results and limits: Accurate HLA-A and HLA-B prediction from TCR beta sequences was reported for most subjects.

Germline V gene sequence: CDR1 SGHTA, CDR2 FQGNSA. This CDR3 comprises 14 residues. Trimming cost V 0 bases and J 4 bases, with 6 bases left between them. Remarks on this clone: Its antigen is unknown.

Primers: 60 Vbeta forward and 13 Jbeta reverse. Sequencing was performed with immunoSEQ multiplex PCR; in TCRdb, only in-frame clones are kept and a portion is missing. The data show about 38,000 clones, with around three fifths seen just once and 18% held by the top ten. Specimen: PBMCs. The receptor comes from a man aged 45-65 years in good health and CMV-seropositive. This chain joins TRBV7-2 and TRBJ2-2; TRBD2 might be the D (6 bases). This chain's CDR3 is CASSLASGTGELFF. CDR3 DNA sequence: TGTGCCAGCAGCTTAGCTAGCGGCACCGGGGAGCTGTTTTTT.